This entry lists 24 T cell receptor beta chains sequenced from one sample in a study of blood T cell repertoires in COVID-19. Data came from immunoSEQ multiplex PCR; TCRdb stores just in-frame clones and leaves some out. The table lists about 220,000 clones, about 83% of them singletons. Input material: PBMCs or T cells enriched from blood (not recorded which). These receptors all stem from a woman between 50 and 59 years old who had been exposed to COVID-19.

This sequence joins TRBV3-1 (or the pseudogene TRBV3-2) and TRBJ1-1; possible D gene TRBD1, 5 bases. V lost 3 bases, J lost 6 bases, and 14 bases lay in between. CDR1 LGHDT and CDR2 YNNKEL come from the germline V gene (reference sequence). This CDR3 contains 14 residues. The CDR3 DNA reads TGTGCCAGCAGCCAGGCAGGGAAGGAATCTGAAGCTTTCTTT. Protein: CASSQAGKESEAFF.

This chain connects TRBV15 to TRBJ1-2, with D perhaps matching TRBD1 (5 bases). V was pared by 1 base and J by 6 bases, with 15 bases between. Germline loops: CDR1 LNHNV, CDR2 YYDKDF (reference sequence). The CDR3 is 15 residues long. This CDR3 reads CATSRGGREGHGYTF. Here the CDR3 DNA reads TGTGCCACCAGCAGAGGCGGCAGGGAGGGACATGGCTACACCTTC.

This rearrangement joins TRBV5-6 to TRBJ2-7; 9 bases align to TRBD1. Germline CDR1 is SGHDT and CDR2 is YYEEEE. The CDR3 contains 15 residues. The V segment lost 3 bases and the J segment 3 bases; nucleotides outside the gene matches: 7. The DNA for the CDR3 is TGTGCCAGCAGCTCCCTAGGGACAGGGTACTACGAGCAGTACTTC. It encodes CASSSLGTGYYEQYF.

This chain connects TRBV10-1 to TRBJ2-2; tentative D call: TRBD2 (6 bases). Germline lookup yields CDR1 WNHNN and CDR2 SYGVQD (reference sequence). Trimming removed 4 bases at V and 6 bases at J, with 6 bases between. The CDR3 length is 12 residues. CDR3 sequence (DNA): TGCGCCAGCAGTGGGGGGGCCGGGGAGCTGTTTTTT. Its protein is CASSGGAGELFF.

This chain joins TRBV9 and TRBJ1-2; tentative D call: TRBD1 (6 bases). V lost 6 bases, J lost 4 bases, and 16 bases lay in between. Germline V gene lookup returns CDR1 SGDLS and CDR2 YYNGEE. The CDR3 runs 14 residues. CDR3 sequence (DNA): TGTGCCAGCAACAGCGATACAGGGCTCTATGGCTACACCTTC. This translates into CASNSDTGLYGYTF.

This chain connects TRBV9 to TRBJ2-1, with 7 bases matching TRBD2. V was clipped by 7 bases and J by 2 bases; unmatched bases: 9. Germline CDR1 is SGDLS and CDR2 is YYNGEE. The CDR3 has 15 amino acids. The CDR3 protein is CASGETSSPYNEQFF. Written as DNA, the CDR3 is TGTGCCAGCGGGGAGACTAGCAGCCCCTACAATGAGCAGTTCTTC.

The rearrangement uses TRBV7-2 and TRBJ2-3, with D perhaps TRBD2 (6 bases). The CDR3 contains 13 residues. V was trimmed by 2 bases and J by 6 bases, leaving 9 bases between them. Germline V gene sequence: CDR1 SGHTA, CDR2 FQGNSA. CDR3 protein: CASSLILADTQYF. CDR3 nucleotides: TGTGCCAGCAGCTTAATTCTAGCGGATACGCAGTATTTT.

V gene TRBV5-4 combines with J gene TRBJ2-1, with 7 positions matching TRBD1. V shed 0 bases, J shed 0 bases, and the junction held 9 bases outside the gene matches. This CDR3 is 18 amino acids long. Germline V lookup: CDR1 SGHNT, CDR2 YYREEE (reference sequence). CDR3 in amino acids: CASSLEGAPLSSYNEQFF. The DNA of the CDR3 is TGTGCCAGCAGCTTGGAGGGGGCCCCGCTTAGCTCCTACAATGAGCAGTTCTTC.

J is TRBJ1-6 and V is TRBV3-1 (or the pseudogene TRBV3-2); no clear D gene. The germline V gene has CDR1 LGHDT and CDR2 YNNKEL (reference sequence). There are 15 residues in the CDR3. Between the trimmed V and J ends, which lost 4 bases and 7 bases, there was a span of 14 bases. For the CDR3, the DNA is TGTGCCAGCAGCCGGCGGCCCCAGCCAAATTCACCCCTCCACTTT. Protein: CASSRRPQPNSPLHF.

The J gene is TRBJ2-3, the V gene TRBV6-5, with TRBD2 as a possible D gene (5 bases). Trimming stripped 6 bases from V and 2 bases from J, with 9 bases between. CDR3 size: 13 residues. CDR1 and CDR2 from the germline V gene are MNHEY and SVGAGI. In nucleotides, the CDR3 is TGTGCCAGCAGGGACTCCAACACAGATACGCAGTATTTT. It encodes CASRDSNTDTQYF.

This chain joins TRBV5-4 and TRBJ1-1; maybe TRBD1 (6 bases). Trimming stripped 3 bases from V and 1 base from J, with 13 bases between. This CDR3 has 15 amino acids. Germline CDR1 and CDR2: SGHNT and YYREEE (reference sequence). The DNA of the CDR3 is TGTGCCAGCAGCTACAGGGTGAGAGGGAACACTGAAGCTTTCTTT. Amino acids: CASSYRVRGNTEAFF.

The CDR3 region is CAVSVRTEAFF. In DNA, the CDR3 is TGTGCCGTTAGTGTCAGGACTGAAGCTTTCTTT. The rearrangement links TRBV19 to TRBJ1-1; D gene unclear. V was clipped by 11 bases and J by 5 bases, with 12 bases between them. In germline, CDR1 is LNHDA, CDR2 SQIVND (reference sequence). CDR3 length: 11 amino acids.

The J gene is TRBJ2-1, the V gene TRBV6-2 or TRBV6-3; 12 bases line up with TRBD2. The trim removed 3 bases at V and 7 bases at J, leaving 10 bases unmatched. Germline assignment: CDR1 MNHEY and CDR2 SVGEGT. This CDR3 contains 17 residues. CDR3 nucleotides: TGTGCCAGCAGTTATCCTAGCGGGGGGGCCTTAGAGAATGAGCAGTTCTTC. Translation gives CASSYPSGGALENEQFF.

The rearrangement joins TRBV27 to TRBJ1-2; D not certain. With 5 bases removed from V and 1 base from J, the gap between germline ends came to 17 bases. Germline V gene data show CDR1 as MNHEY and CDR2 as SMNVEV (reference sequence). The CDR3 totals 16 residues. CDR3 region: CASSPSQAMGNYGYTF. The CDR3, as DNA: TGTGCCAGCAGTCCATCTCAGGCTATGGGTAACTATGGCTACACCTTC.

The chain couples TRBV5-4 to TRBJ2-7; 10 bases align to TRBD2. After removal of 4 bases from V and 3 bases from J, the junction contained 10 bases not matched to a gene. CDR3 length: 16 residues. The V gene's germline CDR1 is SGHNT and CDR2 YYREEE (reference sequence). CDR3 protein: CASSPGIAGGNYEQYF. The CDR3 DNA sequence: TGTGCCAGCAGCCCCGGGATAGCGGGGGGAAACTACGAGCAGTACTTC.

V gene TRBV4-2 combines with J gene TRBJ1-2; the match to TRBD1 covers 7 bases. This CDR3 has 17 amino acids. The J segment lost 5 bases and the V segment lost 0 bases, leaving 12 bases of the junction unmatched. Germline V gene lookup returns CDR1 LGHNA and CDR2 YNFKEQ. CDR3 sequence: CASSQDEGTGADYGYTF. Here the CDR3 DNA reads TGTGCCAGCAGCCAAGATGAGGGCACAGGGGCGGATTATGGCTACACCTTC.

The gene calls are TRBV27 and TRBJ1-3, with TRBD1 matching 7 bases. The CDR3 sequence is 14 residues long. After removal of 5 bases from V and 4 bases from J, the junction contained 5 bases not matched to a gene. Germline assignment: CDR1 MNHEY and CDR2 SMNVEV (reference sequence). The CDR3 loop is CASSVTGKGNTIYF. In DNA, the CDR3 is TGTGCCAGCAGTGTGACAGGGAAAGGAAACACCATATATTTT.

J is TRBJ2-7 and V is TRBV15; 9 bases fit TRBD1. Losses at the gene ends were 1 base for V and 1 base for J; bases not matched to a gene: 14. Germline V CDR1 and CDR2: LNHNV, YYDKDF (reference sequence). This CDR3 contains 19 residues. For the CDR3, the DNA is TGTGCCACCAGCAGAGCCCTCGGGACAGGGACGATTGGTTCCTACGAGCAGTACTTC. Amino acids: CATSRALGTGTIGSYEQYF.

The chain is built from TRBV18 and TRBJ1-1, with a weak D call TRBD1 (5 bases). CDR1 and CDR2 (germline): KGHSH, LQKENI. Deletions cut 3 bases from V and 4 bases from J, with 18 bases between. This CDR3 has 16 amino acids. As DNA, the CDR3 is TGTGCCAGCTCACCTTCCCGCCCCGCCGGGGGCACTGAAGCTTTCTTT. It yields the protein CASSPSRPAGGTEAFF.

This rearrangement joins TRBV14 to TRBJ2-7, with a weak D call TRBD2 (6 bases). Germline CDR1 reads SGHDN; CDR2 reads FVKESK. Trimming pared 4 bases from V and 4 bases from J, leaving 11 bases between. This CDR3 is 13 amino acids long. CDR3 coding DNA: TGTGCCAGCAGCCGGGACTTGGGATACGAGCAGTACTTC. Residues: CASSRDLGYEQYF.

The rearrangement links TRBV6-5 to TRBJ1-1; D is unresolved. V was trimmed by 0 bases and J by 5 bases, leaving 10 bases between them. CDR3 length equals 14 residues. CDR1 MNHEY and CDR2 SVGAGI come from the germline V gene. The CDR3 sequence: CASSYSDTVTEAFF. The CDR3, as DNA: TGTGCCAGCAGTTACTCGGATACAGTAACTGAAGCTTTCTTT.

CDR3 amino acids: CASSLEGEGHWTGELFF. DNA of the CDR3: TGTGCCAGCAGCTTGGAGGGAGAGGGCCATTGGACCGGGGAGCTGTTTTTT. The rearrangement links TRBV13 to TRBJ2-2; D might be TRBD2 (6 bases). This CDR3 contains 17 residues. V lost 3 bases and J lost 5, with 19 bases in between. The germline gives CDR1 PRHDT, CDR2 FYEKMQ (reference sequence).

V gene TRBV30 combines with J gene TRBJ1-1; D is perhaps TRBD1 (5 bases). V shed 4 bases and J shed 4 bases, with 13 bases lying between them. Germline V gene data show CDR1 as GTSNPN and CDR2 as SVGIG (reference sequence). The CDR3 is 13 residues long. CDR3 nucleotides: TGTGCCTGGACCATGGGGGGGGGCACTGAAGCTTTCTTT. It translates to CAWTMGGGTEAFF.

This clone was observed a few times. The V gene is TRBV2, the J gene TRBJ1-5; unclear D gene. Looked up from germline, CDR1 is SNHLY and CDR2 is FYNNEI. Deletions cut 7 bases from V and 1 base from J, with 8 bases between. The CDR3 sequence is 13 residues long. In DNA, the CDR3 is TGTGCCAGCACCTTAAAAAGCAATCAGCCCCAGCATTTT. It codes for CASTLKSNQPQHF.